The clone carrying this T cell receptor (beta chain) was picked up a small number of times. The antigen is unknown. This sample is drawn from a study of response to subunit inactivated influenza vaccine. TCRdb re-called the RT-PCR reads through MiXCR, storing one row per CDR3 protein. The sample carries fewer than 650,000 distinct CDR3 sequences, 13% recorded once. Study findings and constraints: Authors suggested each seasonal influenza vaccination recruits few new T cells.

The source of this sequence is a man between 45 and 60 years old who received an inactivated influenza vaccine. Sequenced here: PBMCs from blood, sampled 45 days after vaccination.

The CDR3 region is CSARDWGLQADTQYF. CDR3 in DNA: TGCAGTGCTAGAGATTGGGGTCTTCAGGCAGATACGCAGTATTTT. This rearrangement joins TRBV20-1 to TRBJ2-3; no firm D call. The V and J ends lost 0 bases and 4 bases respectively, with 14 bases between them. Germline V gene sequence: CDR1 DFQATT, CDR2 SNEGSKA (reference sequence). There are 15 residues in the CDR3.